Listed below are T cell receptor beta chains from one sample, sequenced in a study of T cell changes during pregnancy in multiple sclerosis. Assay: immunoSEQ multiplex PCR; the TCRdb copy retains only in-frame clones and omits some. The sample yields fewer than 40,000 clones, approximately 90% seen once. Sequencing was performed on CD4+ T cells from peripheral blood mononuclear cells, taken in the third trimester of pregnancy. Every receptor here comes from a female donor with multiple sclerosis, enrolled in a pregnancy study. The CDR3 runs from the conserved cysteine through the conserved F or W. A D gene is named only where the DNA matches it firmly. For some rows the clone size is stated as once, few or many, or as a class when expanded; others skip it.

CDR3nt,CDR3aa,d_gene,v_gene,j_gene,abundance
TGTGCCACCCATTCTCGAGGGCTTACTGGAAACACCATATATTTT,CATHSRGLTGNTIYF,.,TRBV6-5,TRBJ1-3,.
TGCGCCAGCAGCTTGGGAGGGCGGGATGAAAAACTGTTTTTT,CASSLGGRDEKLFF,.,TRBV5-1,TRBJ1-4,.
TGCGCCAGCAGTCCCGGGACAGCCATTCAGTACTTC,CASSPGTAIQYF,TRBD1,TRBV5-1,TRBJ2-4,.
TGTGCCACTAGGACTAGCGGAAACTACAATGAGCAGTTCTTC,CATRTSGNYNEQFF,TRBD2,TRBV6-6,TRBJ2-1,.
TGTGCCAGCTCACCTGGGACAGAGGAGGAAGCTTTCTTT,CASSPGTEEEAFF,TRBD1,TRBV18,TRBJ1-1,.
TGTGCCAGCAGTGAAGGACTAGCGGGAGGAATTAGTGAGCAGTTCTTC,CASSEGLAGGISEQFF,TRBD2,TRBV6-1,TRBJ2-1,.
TGTGCCAGTACTGGGGAGAGCATTCATCAGCCCCAGCATTTT,CASTGESIHQPQHF,.,TRBV19,TRBJ1-5,.
TGTGCCAGCAGCTTGGGCGGGAGGGCCTGGAATGAGCAGTTCTTC,CASSLGGRAWNEQFF,TRBD2,TRBV5-4,TRBJ2-1,.
TGTGCCAGCAGCTTGCGTGACAGGAATGAGCAGTTCTTC,CASSLRDRNEQFF,.,TRBV5-4,TRBJ2-1,once
TGTGCCATCAGTGGGGGAGGGGATCAGCCCCAGCATTTT,CAISGGGDQPQHF,.,TRBV10-3,TRBJ1-5,.
TGTGCCAGCAGCTCCTCCCCCAGGGTGGGTGAAAAACTGTTTTTT,CASSSSPRVGEKLFF,.,TRBV5-5,TRBJ1-4,.
TGTGCCAGCAGCCAAGCAGGGTGGAAAGGAAACACCATATATTTT,CASSQAGWKGNTIYF,.,TRBV14,TRBJ1-3,.
TGTGCCAGCACAACGCAAGGGGGAGATCAGCCCCAGCATTTT,CASTTQGGDQPQHF,.,TRBV18,TRBJ1-5,.
TGTGCCATCAGTTTTACAGGGGTTAACACTGAAGCTTTCTTT,CAISFTGVNTEAFF,TRBD1,TRBV10-3,TRBJ1-1,.
TGTGCCAGCAGGTTAGACAGCCTCAATCAGCCCCAGCATTTT,CASRLDSLNQPQHF,.,TRBV2,TRBJ1-5,.
TGTGCCAGCTCTAATCTAGATAGCGGTGAGACCCAGTACTTC,CASSNLDSGETQYF,.,TRBV2,TRBJ2-5,.
TGTGCCTGGAGTGTATTTCGGGGAAATGAGCAGTTCTTC,CAWSVFRGNEQFF,.,TRBV30,TRBJ2-1,.